The sequence of this TCR beta chain was determined in a study of blood T cell repertoires in COVID-19. Study background: Sites in the United States, Italy and Spain provided acute and convalescent COVID-19 samples. Sources were T cells, B-cell-depleted T cells, or PBMCs; the material itself was cDNA or gDNA.

The CDR3 contains 14 residues. V lost 7 bases and J lost 4, with 14 bases in between. The V gene's germline CDR1 is SGHAT and CDR2 FQNNGV. Data came from immunoSEQ multiplex PCR; TCRdb stores just in-frame clones and leaves some out. The sample yields 200,000 to 250,000 clones, about 85% seen once. The sample comprised peripheral blood. This TCR was recovered from a man aged 50 to 59 who had recovered from COVID-19. The genes are TRBV11-2 and TRBJ2-1; D might be TRBD2 (6 bases). Here the CDR3 DNA reads TGTGCCAGCACCGTAGCGGAGAGGTACAATGAGCAGTTCTTC. This encodes CASTVAERYNEQFF. Complete variable domain (other parts from reference TRBV11-2 and TRBJ2-1): EAGVAQSPRYKIIEKRQSVAFWCNPISGHATLYWYQQILGQGPKLLIQFQNNGVVDDSQLPKDRFSAERLKGVDSTLKIQPAKLEDSAVYLCASTVAERYNEQFFGPGTRLTVL.